The clone carrying this TCR beta chain was found a few times. Trimming left V 8 bases short and J 4 bases short, with 10 bases between. The CDR3 extends over 13 amino acids. The germline V gene encodes CDR1 KGHDR and CDR2 SFDVKD. This specimen comes from a study of response to subunit inactivated influenza vaccine. TCRdb re-analysed the RT-PCR reads in MiXCR, keeping a single row per CDR3 protein. The sample lists about 700,000 distinct CDR3 sequences; 11% to 15% were seen once. This specimen was PBMCs from blood, taken less than 15 days before vaccination. This chain joins TRBV24-1 and TRBJ2-2; D tentatively fits TRBD1 or TRBD2 (6 bases each). The clonotype was recovered from a man aged 50 or older who received an inactivated influenza vaccine. The DNA of the CDR3 is TGTGCCACCAAGGGGGGCAGCACCGGGGAGCTGTTTTTT. Amino acids: CATKGGSTGELFF.